Sequencing of this TCR beta chain was carried out in a study of graft-versus-host responses after intestinal transplantation (dated by TCRdb to the early 2020s). For the study in its entirety: Multivisceral, liver-intestinal, or isolated intestinal transplants were received by the recipients. Anti-thymocyte globulin induction was given to all recipients, followed by maintenance tacrolimus and steroids for about 3 years. Graft-versus-host and host-versus-graft alloreactive T cell clones were tracked in the graft, circulation and bone marrow after intestinal transplantation using bulk TCR-beta CDR3 sequencing. To identify alloreactive clones, pre-transplant mixed lymphocyte reaction products were sequenced and compared with unstimulated pre-transplant donor and recipient T cells. The cohort enrolled 24 intestinal transplant recipients, one of whom was a retransplant, and a few patients without pretransplant specimens were excluded. Donor T cell macrochimerism was defined as a peak of at least 4% donor T cells among recipient peripheral blood mononuclear cells. Rather than going through the commercial service, samples from a few later patients were sequenced in-house on an Illumina MiSeq and processed with MiXCR.

The CDR3 starts with the cysteine, ends with the phenylalanine, and has 14 residues. The retained sequence is limited to the CDR3, 42 bases, with the frame set at the first base. The germline ends are 10 bases apart after V is trimmed by 1 base and J by 3 bases. CDR1 and CDR2, per the germline V gene, are SGHAT and FQNNGV. General findings and caveats noted by the study authors: Patients with donor T cell macrochimerism had high GvH to HvG T cell clonal ratios in their allografts. GvH clones were detected in recipient bone marrow, and some of these GvH clones were observed earlier in ileal mucosa or blood, consistent with an intestinal mucosal origin. Conclusions were limited by the relatively low number and heterogeneity of intestinal transplant patients. Early after transplant, peak levels of circulating GvH clones were found to be associated with declines in HvG clones.

The sample holds one count of this clone. Its binding antigen is unknown. Base qualities were left out, and no much larger clone turns up one base away. The library relied on the immunoSEQ multiplex PCR assay. For most patients, high-throughput TCR-beta CDR3 sequencing of genomic DNA was performed by Adaptive Biotechnologies. As for the original processing: TCR sequencing data for over 15 patients were retrieved from Adaptive's ImmunoSEQ software; a few other patients were processed with MiXCR and VDJtools. CDR3 nucleotide sequences shared between donor and recipient were removed because the origin of such sequences could not be assigned. To be classed as alloreactive, a clone needed at least 2-fold expansion over unstimulated cells and a minimum CFSE-low frequency of 0.002% (template counts) or 0.001% (read counts). A clone was considered mappable if detected in the sequenced pre-transplant spleen, lymph node, or MLR CFSE-low populations of the donor or recipient. Cumulative frequency of alloreactive clones was calculated as a percentage of all sequences weighted by copy number. TCRdb's version of the immuneACCESS table is confined to in-frame rearrangements and falls short of the full clone set. An unresolved V gene accounts for under half of the shortfall where checked; the remainder is of unknown origin. D and trimming were read from the DNA, whereas the V and J calls and clone size are those reported in that table. The sample includes 15,000 to 20,000 clones, with approximately 82% observed a single time. The ten largest account for just over 5.5% of the sample.

Dithiothreitol, EDTA incubations and collagenase D digestion were used to isolate intraepithelial and lamina propria lymphocytes from graft specimens. Bulk TCR-beta sequencing was performed on serial intestinal graft biopsy specimens collected as late as 600 days after transplant. Sequenced material: ileum tissue, taken 17 days after transplant. The source is a human patient who received an intestinal transplant, so some T cells may come from the graft donor. The sequence joins TRBV11-2 to TRBJ2-7, and TRBD1 may be the D gene, going by 5 matching bases. At the DNA level, the sequence is TGTGCCAGCAGCTTAGCACAGGCCGACTACGAGCAGTACTTC. It translates as CASSLAQADYEQYF. Joined to the reference TRBV11-2 and TRBJ2-7 proteins, this CDR3 gives the full variable domain: EAGVAQSPRYKIIEKRQSVAFWCNPISGHATLYWYQQILGQGPKLLIQFQNNGVVDDSQLPKDRFSAERLKGVDSTLKIQPAKLEDSAVYLCASSLAQADYEQYFGPGTRLTVT.